This TCR beta chain derives from a study of T cell repertoires in cytomegalovirus infection. As to this clonotype: No antigen is known for it. A much more abundant neighbour one base away suggests this may be a read error.

The CDR3 consists of 15 residues. Germline CDR1 and CDR2: MNHEY and SVGAGI. Using its own MiXCR run on the reads, TCRdb lists one record per CDR3 protein. The table lists around 78,000 distinct CDR3 sequences, 20% to 30% of them singletons. Specimen: CD8+ T cells from cultured PBMCs, collected from culture after CMV antigen stimulation. This rearrangement joins TRBV6-5 to TRBJ1-2, with no clear D. This TCR was sampled from a human donor in good health (CMV status not recorded). Some clones in this sample may be carry-over from other donors' samples. CDR3 protein: CANSYSRSGWRGYTF. The CDR3 DNA is TGTGCCAACAGTTACTCGAGGTCAGGCTGGCGTGGCTACACCTTC.